This T cell receptor beta chain was documented in a study of blood T cell repertoires in COVID-19. Study information: In each case, the material was cDNA or gDNA derived from T cells, B-cell-depleted T cells, or PBMCs.

Source study methods: Amplification from reference gene primers served as the basis for estimated nucleated cell counts. The data were produced by immunoSEQ multiplex PCR, yet TCRdb's version contains in-frame clones alone and is incomplete. V, J and clone size reflect that table, while D and trimming were determined from the DNA. The sample includes roughly 330,000 clones, roughly 87% of them seen just once. This CDR3 region has 13 residues. V was cut by 1 base and J by 8 bases, with 11 bases left in between. The study recruited people aged about 18 to 95 years across roughly 25 US areas. The TCR sequence derives from a woman in her 30s who had recovered from COVID-19. V and J are TRBV12-3 or TRBV12-4 and TRBJ1-2, with unresolved D. Specimen: PBMCs or T cells enriched from blood (not recorded which). The CDR3 DNA reads TGTGCCAGCAGTTTAGAGAGGGTTGAGGGCTACACCTTC. Its protein is CASSLERVEGYTF.